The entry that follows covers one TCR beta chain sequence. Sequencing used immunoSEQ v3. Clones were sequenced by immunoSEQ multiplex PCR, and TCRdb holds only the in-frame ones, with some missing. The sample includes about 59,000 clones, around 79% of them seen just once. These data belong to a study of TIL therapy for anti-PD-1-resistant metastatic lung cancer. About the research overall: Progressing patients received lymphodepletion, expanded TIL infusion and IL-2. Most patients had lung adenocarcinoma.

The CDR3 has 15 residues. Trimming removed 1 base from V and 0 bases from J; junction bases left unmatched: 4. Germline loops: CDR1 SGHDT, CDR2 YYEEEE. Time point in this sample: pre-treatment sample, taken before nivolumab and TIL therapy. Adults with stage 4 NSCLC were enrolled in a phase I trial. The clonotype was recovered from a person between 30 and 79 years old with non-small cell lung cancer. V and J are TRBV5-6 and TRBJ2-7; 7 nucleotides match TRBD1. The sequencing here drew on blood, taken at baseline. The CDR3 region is CASSLNRGSSYEQYF. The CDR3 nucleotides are TGTGCCAGCAGCTTGAACAGGGGAAGCTCCTACGAGCAGTACTTC. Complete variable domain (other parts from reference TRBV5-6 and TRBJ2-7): DAGVTQSPTHLIKTRGQQVTLRCSPKSGHDTVSWYQQALGQGPQFIFQYYEEEERQRGNFPDRFSGHQFPNYSSELNVNALLLGDSALYLCASSLNRGSSYEQYFGPGTRLTVT.